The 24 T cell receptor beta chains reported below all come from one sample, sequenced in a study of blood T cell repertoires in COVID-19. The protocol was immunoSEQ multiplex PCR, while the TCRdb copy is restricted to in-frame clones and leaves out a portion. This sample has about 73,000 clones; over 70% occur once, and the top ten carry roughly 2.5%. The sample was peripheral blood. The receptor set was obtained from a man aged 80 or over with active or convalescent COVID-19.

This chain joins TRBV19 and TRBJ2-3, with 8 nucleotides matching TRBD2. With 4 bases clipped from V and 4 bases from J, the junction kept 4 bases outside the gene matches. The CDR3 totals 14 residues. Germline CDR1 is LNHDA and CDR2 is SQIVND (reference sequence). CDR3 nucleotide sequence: TGTGCCAGTAGTAGCACTAGCGGATCAGATACGCAGTATTTT. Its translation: CASSSTSGSDTQYF.

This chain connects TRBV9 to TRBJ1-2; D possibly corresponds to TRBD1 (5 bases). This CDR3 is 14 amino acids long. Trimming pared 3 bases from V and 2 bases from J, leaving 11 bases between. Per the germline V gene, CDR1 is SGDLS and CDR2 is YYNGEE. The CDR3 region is CASSASRGNYGYTF. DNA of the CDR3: TGTGCCAGCAGCGCAAGTAGGGGAAACTATGGCTACACCTTC.

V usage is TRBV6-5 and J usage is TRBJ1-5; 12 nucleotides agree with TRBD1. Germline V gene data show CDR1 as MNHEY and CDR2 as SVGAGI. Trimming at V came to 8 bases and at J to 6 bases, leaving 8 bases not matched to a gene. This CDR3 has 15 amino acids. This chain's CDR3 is CASCRDRGRGQPQHF. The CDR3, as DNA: TGTGCCAGCTGCCGGGACAGGGGGCGAGGTCAGCCCCAGCATTTT.

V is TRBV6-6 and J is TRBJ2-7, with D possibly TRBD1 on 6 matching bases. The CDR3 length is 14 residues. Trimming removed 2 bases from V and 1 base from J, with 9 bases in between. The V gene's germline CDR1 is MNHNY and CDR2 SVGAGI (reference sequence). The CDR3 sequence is CASSYQDRSYEQYF. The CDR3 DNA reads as TGTGCCAGCAGTTACCAGGACAGATCCTACGAGCAGTACTTC.

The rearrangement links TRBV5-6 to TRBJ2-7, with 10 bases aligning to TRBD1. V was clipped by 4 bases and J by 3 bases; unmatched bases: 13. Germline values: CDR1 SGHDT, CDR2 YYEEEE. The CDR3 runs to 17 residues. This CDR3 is CASSTNHPRDRGYEQYF. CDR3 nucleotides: TGTGCCAGCAGCACGAACCACCCCCGGGACAGGGGCTACGAGCAGTACTTC.

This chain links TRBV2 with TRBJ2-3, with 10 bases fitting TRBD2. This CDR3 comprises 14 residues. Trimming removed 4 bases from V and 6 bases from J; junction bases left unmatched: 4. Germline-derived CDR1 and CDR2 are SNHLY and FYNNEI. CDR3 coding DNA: TGTGCCAGCAGTGTAACGGGACTAGCGGATACGCAGTATTTT. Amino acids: CASSVTGLADTQYF.

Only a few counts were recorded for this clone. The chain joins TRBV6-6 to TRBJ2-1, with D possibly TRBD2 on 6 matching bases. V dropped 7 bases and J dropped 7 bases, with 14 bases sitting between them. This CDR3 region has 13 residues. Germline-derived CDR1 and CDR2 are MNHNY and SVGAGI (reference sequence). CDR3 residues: CASIRGGENEQFF. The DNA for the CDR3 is TGTGCCAGCATTAGGGGCGGGGAGAATGAGCAGTTCTTC.

For the CDR3, the DNA is TGTGCCAGCTCACCAGCGGGGTTATACAATGAGCAGTTCTTC. This translates into CASSPAGLYNEQFF. The chain has TRBV18 and TRBJ2-1, with D possibly being TRBD2 (6 bases). The CDR3 length is 14 residues. Trimming removed 2 bases from V and 4 bases from J, with 9 bases in between. CDR1 and CDR2 (germline): KGHSH, LQKENI.

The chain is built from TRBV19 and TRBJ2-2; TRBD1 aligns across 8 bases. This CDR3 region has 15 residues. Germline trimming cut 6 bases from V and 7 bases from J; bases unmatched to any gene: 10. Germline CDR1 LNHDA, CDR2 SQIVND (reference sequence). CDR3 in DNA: TGTGCCAGTAGACCTCTCCAGGGGGCGATCGGGGAGCTGTTTTTT. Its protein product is CASRPLQGAIGELFF.

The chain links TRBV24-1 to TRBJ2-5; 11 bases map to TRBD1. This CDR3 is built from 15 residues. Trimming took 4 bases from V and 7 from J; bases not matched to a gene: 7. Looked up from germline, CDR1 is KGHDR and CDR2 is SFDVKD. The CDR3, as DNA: TGTGCCACCAGTGACCCGGGACAGGGGGGAGGGACCCAGTACTTC. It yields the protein CATSDPGQGGGTQYF.

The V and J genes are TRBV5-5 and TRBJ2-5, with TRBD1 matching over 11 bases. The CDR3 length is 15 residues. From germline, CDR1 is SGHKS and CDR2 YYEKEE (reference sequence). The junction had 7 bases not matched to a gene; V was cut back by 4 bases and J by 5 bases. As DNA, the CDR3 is TGTGCCAGCAGCCCCCGGACAGGGGGCTGGGAGACCCAGTACTTC. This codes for CASSPRTGGWETQYF.

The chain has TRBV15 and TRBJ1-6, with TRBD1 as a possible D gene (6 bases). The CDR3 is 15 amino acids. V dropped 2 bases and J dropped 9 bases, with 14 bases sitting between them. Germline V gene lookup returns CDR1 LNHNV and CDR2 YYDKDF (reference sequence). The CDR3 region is CATSRNGQRVSPLHF. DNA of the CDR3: TGTGCCACCAGCAGAAACGGACAGCGAGTTTCACCCCTCCACTTT.

DNA of the CDR3: TGTGCCAGCAGCTCCAACAGGGGGCGCGGAACCTACGAGCAGTACTTC. Its translation is CASSSNRGRGTYEQYF. The chain has TRBV11-2 and TRBJ2-7, with 9 nucleotides matching TRBD1. There are 16 residues in the CDR3. Trimming at V came to 4 bases and at J to 2 bases, leaving 9 bases not matched to a gene. The germline CDR1 and CDR2 sequences are SGHAT and FQNNGV. The whole variable domain, remainder taken from reference TRBV11-2 and TRBJ2-7, is EAGVAQSPRYKIIEKRQSVAFWCNPISGHATLYWYQQILGQGPKLLIQFQNNGVVDDSQLPKDRFSAERLKGVDSTLKIQPAKLEDSAVYLCASSSNRGRGTYEQYFGPGTRLTVT.

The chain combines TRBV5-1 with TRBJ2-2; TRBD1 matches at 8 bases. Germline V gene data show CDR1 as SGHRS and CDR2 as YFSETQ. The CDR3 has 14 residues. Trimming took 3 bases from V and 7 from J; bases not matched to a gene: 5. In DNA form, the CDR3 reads TGCGCCAGCAGCTCCGCAGGGGGCAACGGGGAGCTGTTTTTT. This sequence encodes CASSSAGGNGELFF. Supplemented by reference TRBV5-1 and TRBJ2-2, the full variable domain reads KAGVTQTPRYLIKTRGQQVTLSCSPISGHRSVSWYQQTPGQGLQFLFEYFSETQRNKGNFPGRFSGRQFSNSRSEMNVSTLELGDSALYLCASSSAGGNGELFFGEGSRLTVL.

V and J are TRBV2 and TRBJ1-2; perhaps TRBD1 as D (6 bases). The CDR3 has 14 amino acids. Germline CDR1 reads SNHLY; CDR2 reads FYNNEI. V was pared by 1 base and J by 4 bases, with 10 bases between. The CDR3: CASSEGGRGYGYTF. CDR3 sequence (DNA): TGTGCCAGCAGTGAAGGGGGGCGCGGCTATGGCTACACCTTC.

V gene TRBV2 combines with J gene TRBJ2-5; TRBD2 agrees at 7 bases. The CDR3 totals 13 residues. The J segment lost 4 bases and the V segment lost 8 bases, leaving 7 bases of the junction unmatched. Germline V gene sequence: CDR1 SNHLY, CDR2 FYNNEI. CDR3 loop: CASGRDMGETQYF. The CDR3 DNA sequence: TGTGCCAGCGGGAGGGATATGGGAGAGACCCAGTACTTC.

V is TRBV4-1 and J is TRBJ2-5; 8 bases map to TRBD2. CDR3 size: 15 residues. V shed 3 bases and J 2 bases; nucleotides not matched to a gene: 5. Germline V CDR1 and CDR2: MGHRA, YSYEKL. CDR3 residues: CASSHTGTRQETQYF. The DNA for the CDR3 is TGCGCCAGCAGCCATACGGGGACTAGACAAGAGACCCAGTACTTC.

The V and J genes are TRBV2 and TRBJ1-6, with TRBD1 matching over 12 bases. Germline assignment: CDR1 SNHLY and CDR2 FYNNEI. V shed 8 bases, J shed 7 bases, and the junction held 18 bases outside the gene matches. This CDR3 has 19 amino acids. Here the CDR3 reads CASGQSGTGGYVLNSPLHF. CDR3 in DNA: TGTGCCAGCGGCCAATCCGGGACAGGGGGCTACGTTTTGAATTCACCCCTCCACTTT.

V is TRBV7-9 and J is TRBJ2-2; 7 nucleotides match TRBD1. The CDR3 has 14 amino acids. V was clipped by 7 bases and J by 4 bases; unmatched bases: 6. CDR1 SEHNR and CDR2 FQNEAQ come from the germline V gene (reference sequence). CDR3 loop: CASNKQGSTGELFF. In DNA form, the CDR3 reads TGTGCCAGCAACAAACAGGGGAGCACCGGGGAGCTGTTTTTT.

CDR3 residues: CASSEAGATRGETQYF. CDR3 coding DNA: TGTGCCAGCAGTGAAGCAGGTGCCACTAGGGGGGAGACCCAGTACTTC. The chain couples TRBV6-1 to TRBJ2-5, with D perhaps matching TRBD1 (6 bases). The length of the CDR3 is 16 residues. Germline V gives CDR1 MNHNS, CDR2 SASEGT. Between the trimmed V and J ends, which lost 0 bases and 5 bases, there was a span of 16 bases.

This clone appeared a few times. The CDR3 loop is CASSFYRDLETQYF. The CDR3 nucleotides read TGTGCCAGCAGTTTCTACAGGGACCTAGAGACCCAGTACTTC. The chain recombines TRBV27 with TRBJ2-5; TRBD1 is a possible D gene (6 bases). The V end lost 3 bases, the J end lost 4 bases, and 12 bases lay between the germline ends. Per germline, CDR1 MNHEY and CDR2 SMNVEV (reference sequence). The CDR3 covers 14 residues.

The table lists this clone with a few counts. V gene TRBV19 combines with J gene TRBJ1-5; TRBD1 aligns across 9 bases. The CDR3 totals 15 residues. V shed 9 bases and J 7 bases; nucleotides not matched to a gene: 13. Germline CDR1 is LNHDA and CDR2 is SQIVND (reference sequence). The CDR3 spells CASLPGTGFNQPQHF. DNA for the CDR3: TGTGCCAGCCTTCCCGGGACAGGGTTCAACCAGCCCCAGCATTTT.

Here the CDR3 reads CASSQGLGTRRGYTF. CDR3 coding DNA: TGCGCCAGCAGCCAGGGCCTTGGGACAAGGAGAGGCTACACCTTC. The chain employs TRBV4-1 and TRBJ1-2; possible D gene TRBD1, 6 bases. CDR1 is MGHRA and CDR2 is YSYEKL in the germline V gene. With 3 bases removed from V and 8 bases from J, the gap between germline ends came to 19 bases. The CDR3 has 15 residues.

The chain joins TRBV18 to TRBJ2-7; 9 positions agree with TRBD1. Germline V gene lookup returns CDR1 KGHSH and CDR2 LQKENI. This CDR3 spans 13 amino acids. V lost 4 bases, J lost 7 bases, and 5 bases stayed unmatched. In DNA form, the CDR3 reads TGTGCCAGCTCACAGGACAGGGGTATAGAGCAGTACTTC. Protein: CASSQDRGIEQYF.